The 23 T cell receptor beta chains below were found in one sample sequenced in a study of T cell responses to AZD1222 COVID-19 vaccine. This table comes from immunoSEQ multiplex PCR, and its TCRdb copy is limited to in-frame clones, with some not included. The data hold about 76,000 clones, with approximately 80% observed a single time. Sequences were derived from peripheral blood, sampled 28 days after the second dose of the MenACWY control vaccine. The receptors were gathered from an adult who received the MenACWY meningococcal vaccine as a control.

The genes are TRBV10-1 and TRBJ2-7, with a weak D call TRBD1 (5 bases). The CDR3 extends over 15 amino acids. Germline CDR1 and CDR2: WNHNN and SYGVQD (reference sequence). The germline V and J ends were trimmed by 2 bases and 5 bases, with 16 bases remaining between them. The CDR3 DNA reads TGCGCCAGCAGTGAGCCGGCAGGGCGATCTCACGAGCAGTACTTC. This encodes CASSEPAGRSHEQYF.

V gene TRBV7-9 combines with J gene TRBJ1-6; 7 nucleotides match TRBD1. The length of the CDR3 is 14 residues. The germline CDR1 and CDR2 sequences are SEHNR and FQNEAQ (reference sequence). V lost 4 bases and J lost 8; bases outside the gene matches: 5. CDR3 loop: CASSSPGQHSPLHF. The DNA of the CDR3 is TGTGCCAGCAGCTCACCGGGACAGCATTCACCCCTCCACTTT.

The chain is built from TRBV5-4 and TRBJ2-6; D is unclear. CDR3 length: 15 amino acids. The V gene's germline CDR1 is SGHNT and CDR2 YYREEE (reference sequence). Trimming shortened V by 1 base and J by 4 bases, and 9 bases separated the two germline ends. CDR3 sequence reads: CASSLRTAGANVLTF. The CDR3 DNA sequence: TGTGCCAGCAGCTTGCGGACGGCGGGGGCCAACGTCCTGACTTTC.

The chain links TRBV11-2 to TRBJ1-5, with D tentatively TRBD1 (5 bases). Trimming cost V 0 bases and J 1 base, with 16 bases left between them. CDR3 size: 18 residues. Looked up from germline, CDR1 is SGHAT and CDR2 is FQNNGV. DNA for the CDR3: TGTGCCAGCAGCTTAGATGGGAGGAGGGGTGCAAGCAATCAGCCCCAGCATTTT. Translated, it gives CASSLDGRRGASNQPQHF.

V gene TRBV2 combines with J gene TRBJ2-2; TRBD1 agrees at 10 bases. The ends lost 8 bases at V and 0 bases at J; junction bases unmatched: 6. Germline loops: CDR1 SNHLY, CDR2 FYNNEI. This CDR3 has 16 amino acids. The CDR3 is CASSRQGASNTGELFF. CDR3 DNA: TGTGCCAGCTCTAGACAGGGGGCCTCGAACACCGGGGAGCTGTTTTTT.

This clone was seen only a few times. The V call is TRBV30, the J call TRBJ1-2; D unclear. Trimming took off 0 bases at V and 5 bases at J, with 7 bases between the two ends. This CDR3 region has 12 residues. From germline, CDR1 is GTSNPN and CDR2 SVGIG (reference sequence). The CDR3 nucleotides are TGTGCCTGGAGTGTAAGTCGGTATGGCTACACCTTC. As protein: CAWSVSRYGYTF.

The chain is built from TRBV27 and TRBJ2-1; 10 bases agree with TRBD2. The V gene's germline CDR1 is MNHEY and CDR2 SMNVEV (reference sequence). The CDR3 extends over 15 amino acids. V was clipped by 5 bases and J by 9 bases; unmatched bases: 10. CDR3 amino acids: CASSTSLAGEGEQFF. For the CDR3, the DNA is TGTGCCAGCAGTACAAGTCTAGCGGGGGAGGGTGAGCAGTTCTTC.

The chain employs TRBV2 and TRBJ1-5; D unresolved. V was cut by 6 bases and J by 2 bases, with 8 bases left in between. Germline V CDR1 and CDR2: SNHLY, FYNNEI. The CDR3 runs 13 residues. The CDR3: CASRYSGNQPQHF. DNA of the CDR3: TGTGCCAGCAGATATAGCGGCAATCAGCCCCAGCATTTT.

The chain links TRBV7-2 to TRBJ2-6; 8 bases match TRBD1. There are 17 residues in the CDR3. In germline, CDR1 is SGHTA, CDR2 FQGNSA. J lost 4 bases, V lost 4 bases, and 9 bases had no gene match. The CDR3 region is CASSYRTGRTGANVLTF. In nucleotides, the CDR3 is TGTGCCAGCAGCTATCGGACAGGGAGGACCGGGGCCAACGTCCTGACTTTC. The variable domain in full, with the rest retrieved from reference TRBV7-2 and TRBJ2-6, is GAGVSQSPSNKVTEKGKDVELRCDPISGHTALYWYRQSLGQGLEFLIYFQGNSAPDKSGLPSDRFSAERTGGSVSTLTIQRTQQEDSAVYLCASSYRTGRTGANVLTFGAGSRLTVL.

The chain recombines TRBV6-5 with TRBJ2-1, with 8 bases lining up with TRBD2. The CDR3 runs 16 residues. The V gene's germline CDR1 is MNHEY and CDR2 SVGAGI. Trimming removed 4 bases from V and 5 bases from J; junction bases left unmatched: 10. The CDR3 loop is CASSSLFSGAHNEQFF. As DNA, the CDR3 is TGTGCCAGCAGTTCCCTCTTTAGCGGGGCCCACAATGAGCAGTTCTTC.

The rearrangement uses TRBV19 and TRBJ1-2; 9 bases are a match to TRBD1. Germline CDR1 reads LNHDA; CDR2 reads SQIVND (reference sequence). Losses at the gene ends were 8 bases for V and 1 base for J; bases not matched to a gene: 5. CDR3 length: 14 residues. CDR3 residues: CASGQTGGNYGYTF. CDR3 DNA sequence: TGTGCCAGTGGACAGACAGGGGGTAACTATGGCTACACCTTC.

Written as DNA, the CDR3 is TGTGCCAGCAGTTACTCCCGGGCAGATTCAATCATGAACACTGAAGCTTTCTTT. It encodes CASSYSRADSIMNTEAFF. The J gene is TRBJ1-1, the V gene TRBV6-2 or TRBV6-3, with D uncertain. V lost 0 bases and J 0 bases, leaving 17 bases between the germline ends. Germline V CDR1 and CDR2: MNHEY, SVGEGT. The CDR3 length is 18 residues.

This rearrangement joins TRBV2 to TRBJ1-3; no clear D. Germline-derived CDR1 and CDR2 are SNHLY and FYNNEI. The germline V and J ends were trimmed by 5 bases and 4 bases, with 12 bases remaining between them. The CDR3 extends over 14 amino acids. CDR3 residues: CASSPRTSGNTIYF. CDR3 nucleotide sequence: TGTGCCAGCAGTCCTCGGACGTCAGGAAACACCATATATTTT.

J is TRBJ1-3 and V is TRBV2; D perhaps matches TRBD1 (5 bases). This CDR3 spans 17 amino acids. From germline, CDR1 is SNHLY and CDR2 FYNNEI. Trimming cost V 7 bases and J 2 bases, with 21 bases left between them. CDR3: CASTPFARPGPGNTIYF. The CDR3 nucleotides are TGTGCCAGCACTCCTTTCGCACGTCCGGGACCTGGAAACACCATATATTTT. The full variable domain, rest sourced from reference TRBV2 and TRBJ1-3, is EPEVTQTPSHQVTQMGQEVILRCVPISNHLYFYWYRQILGQKVEFLVSFYNNEISEKSEIFDDQFSVERPDGSNFTLKIRSTKLEDSAMYFCASTPFARPGPGNTIYFGEGSWLTVV.

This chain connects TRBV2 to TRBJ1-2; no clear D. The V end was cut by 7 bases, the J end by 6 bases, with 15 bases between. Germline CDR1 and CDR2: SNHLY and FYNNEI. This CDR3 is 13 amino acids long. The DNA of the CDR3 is TGTGCCAGCAACCCCCTCCCGGGGAATGGCTACACCTTC. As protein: CASNPLPGNGYTF.

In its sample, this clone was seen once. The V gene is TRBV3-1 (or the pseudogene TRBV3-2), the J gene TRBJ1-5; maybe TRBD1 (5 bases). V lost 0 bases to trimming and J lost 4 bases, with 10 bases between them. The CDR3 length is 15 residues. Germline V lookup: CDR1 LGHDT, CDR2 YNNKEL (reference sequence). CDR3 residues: CASSQDGRENQPQHF. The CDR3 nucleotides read TGTGCCAGCAGCCAAGATGGCAGGGAGAATCAGCCCCAGCATTTT.

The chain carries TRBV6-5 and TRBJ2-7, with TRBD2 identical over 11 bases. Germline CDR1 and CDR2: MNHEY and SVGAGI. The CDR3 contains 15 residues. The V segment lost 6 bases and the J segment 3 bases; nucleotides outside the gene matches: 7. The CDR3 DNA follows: TGTGCCAGCAGCTCGCCTAGCGGGGGGATCTACGAGCAGTACTTC. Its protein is CASSSPSGGIYEQYF.

CDR3 protein: CATSRPTGSLHNEQFF. CDR3 nucleotide sequence: TGTGCCACCAGCAGACCAACAGGGAGCCTACACAATGAGCAGTTCTTC. The chain has TRBV15 and TRBJ2-1; a weak D match, TRBD1 (6 bases). This CDR3 has 16 amino acids. Deletions cut 2 bases from V and 5 bases from J, with 16 bases between. CDR1 and CDR2 (germline): LNHNV, YYDKDF (reference sequence).

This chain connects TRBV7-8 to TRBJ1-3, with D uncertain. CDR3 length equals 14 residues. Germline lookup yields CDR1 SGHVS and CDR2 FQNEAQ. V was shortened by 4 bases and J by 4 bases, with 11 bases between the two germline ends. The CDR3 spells CASSYPGFGNTIYF. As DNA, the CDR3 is TGTGCCAGCAGCTACCCCGGCTTCGGAAACACCATATATTTT.

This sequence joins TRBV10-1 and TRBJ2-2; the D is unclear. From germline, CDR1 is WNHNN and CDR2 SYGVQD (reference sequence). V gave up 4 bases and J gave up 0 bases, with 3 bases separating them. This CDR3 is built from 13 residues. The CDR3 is CASSVANTGELFF. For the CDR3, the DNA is TGCGCCAGCAGTGTTGCGAACACCGGGGAGCTGTTTTTT.

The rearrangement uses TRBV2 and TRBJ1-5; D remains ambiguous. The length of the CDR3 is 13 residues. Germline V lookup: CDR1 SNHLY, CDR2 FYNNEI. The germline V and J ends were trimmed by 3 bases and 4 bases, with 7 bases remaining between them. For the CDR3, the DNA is TGTGCCAGCAGTGATGGGCGAAATCAGCCCCAGCATTTT. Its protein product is CASSDGRNQPQHF.

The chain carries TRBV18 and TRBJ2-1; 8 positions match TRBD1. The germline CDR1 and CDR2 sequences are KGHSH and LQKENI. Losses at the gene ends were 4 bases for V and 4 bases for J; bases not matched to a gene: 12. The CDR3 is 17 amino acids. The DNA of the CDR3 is TGTGCCAGCTCACACTCCGGGACAGGAGGGGTTTACAATGAGCAGTTCTTC. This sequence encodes CASSHSGTGGVYNEQFF.

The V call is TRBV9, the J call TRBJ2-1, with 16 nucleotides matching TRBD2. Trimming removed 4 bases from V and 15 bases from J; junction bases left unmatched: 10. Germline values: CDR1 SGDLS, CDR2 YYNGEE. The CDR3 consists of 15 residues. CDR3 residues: CASSSGTSGRGVLFF. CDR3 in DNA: TGTGCCAGCAGCTCCGGGACTAGCGGGAGGGGGGTATTGTTCTTC.